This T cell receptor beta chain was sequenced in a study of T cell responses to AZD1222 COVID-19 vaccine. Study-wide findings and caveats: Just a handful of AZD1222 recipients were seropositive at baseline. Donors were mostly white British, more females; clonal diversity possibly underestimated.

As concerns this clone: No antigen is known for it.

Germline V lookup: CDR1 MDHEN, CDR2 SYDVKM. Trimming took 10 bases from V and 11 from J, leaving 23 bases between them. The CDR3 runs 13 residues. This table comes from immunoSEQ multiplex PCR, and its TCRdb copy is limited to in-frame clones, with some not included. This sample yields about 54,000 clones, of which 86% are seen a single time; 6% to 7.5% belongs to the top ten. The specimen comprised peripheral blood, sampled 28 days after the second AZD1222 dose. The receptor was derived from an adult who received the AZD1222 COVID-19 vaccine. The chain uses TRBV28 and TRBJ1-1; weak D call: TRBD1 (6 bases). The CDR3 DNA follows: TGTGCCACCATAGACCATCACAGGGAACGGGCTTTCTTT. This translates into CATIDHHRERAFF.